This T cell receptor beta chain is drawn from a study of radiotherapy plus CTLA-4 blockade in lung cancer. Study results and caveats: Interferon-beta and early blood T cell clone dynamics reportedly predicted response best.

Using immunoSEQ multiplex PCR, the repertoire was profiled, and TCRdb retains in-frame clones only, with some absent. The data hold 95,000 to 150,000 clones, with 75% to 90% observed a single time. Comments on this clone: Its specificity is unknown.

Losses at the gene ends were 9 bases for V and 2 bases for J; bases not matched to a gene: 11. The CDR3 totals 15 residues. The germline CDR1 and CDR2 sequences are SNHLY and FYNNEI. This specimen was peripheral blood, taken from a patient treated with radiotherapy plus ipilimumab. The V gene is TRBV2, the J gene TRBJ1-2; 8 positions match TRBD1. This receptor was obtained from a human donor with non-small cell lung cancer that progressed on radiotherapy plus ipilimumab. CDR3 coding DNA: TGTGCCAGTCTTCCCCCTCAGGGGGCAAACTATGGCTACACCTTC. It is translated as CASLPPQGANYGYTF.